What follows describes a single T cell receptor beta chain. Its cognate antigen is unknown. The sample is drawn from a study of T cells in localized non-small cell lung cancer. Study-level findings and limits: It remains possible that heterogeneity exists, since only one tumor region was sequenced. Adjacent lung tissue had a median around 57 of the top 100 clones found in the tumor.

There are 13 residues in the CDR3. CDR1 KGHSH and CDR2 LQKENI come from the germline V gene. Trimming shortened V by 2 bases and J by 2 bases, and 5 bases separated the two germline ends. The protocol was immunoSEQ multiplex PCR, while the TCRdb copy is restricted to in-frame clones and leaves out a portion. The table shows about 1,100 clones, with less than 25% occurring only once. This chain links TRBV18 with TRBJ2-3; D is unresolved. The TCR comes from a male donor aged 60 or older with stage I lung adenocarcinoma. The input for sequencing was normal lung tissue next to the tumor, taken before any cancer treatment. The CDR3 reads CASSPVLTDTQYF. The CDR3 DNA is TGTGCCAGCTCACCAGTTCTCACAGATACGCAGTATTTT.